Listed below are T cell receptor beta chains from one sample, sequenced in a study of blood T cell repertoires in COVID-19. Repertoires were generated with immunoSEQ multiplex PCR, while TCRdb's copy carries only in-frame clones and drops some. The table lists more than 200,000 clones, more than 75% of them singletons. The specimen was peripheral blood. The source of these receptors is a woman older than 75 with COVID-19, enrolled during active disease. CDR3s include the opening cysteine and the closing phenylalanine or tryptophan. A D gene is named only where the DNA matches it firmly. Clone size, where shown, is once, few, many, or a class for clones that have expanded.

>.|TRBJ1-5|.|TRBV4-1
CASSQDTGSRASNQPQHF
TGCGCCAGCAGCCAAGACACAGGTAGCAGGGCGTCTAATCAGCCCCAGCATTTT
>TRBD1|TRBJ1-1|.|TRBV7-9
CASSYWTGTNTEAFF
TGTGCCAGCAGCTACTGGACAGGGACGAACACTGAAGCTTTCTTT
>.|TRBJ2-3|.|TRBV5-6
CASSTYGVYSDTQYF
TGTGCCAGCAGCACCTACGGGGTTTATTCAGATACGCAGTATTTT
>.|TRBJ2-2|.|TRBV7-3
CASSLNGGTNTGELFF
TGTGCCAGCAGCTTAAACGGGGGTACGAACACCGGGGAGCTGTTTTTT
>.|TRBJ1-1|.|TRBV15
CATGSSSNTEAFF
TGTGCCACCGGCTCCTCTTCGAACACTGAAGCTTTCTTT
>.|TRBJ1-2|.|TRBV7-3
CASSPDRNGYTF
TGTGCCAGCAGCCCCGACAGAAACGGCTACACCTTC
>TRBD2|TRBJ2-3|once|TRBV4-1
CASSAYPPTSGADTQYF
TGCGCCAGCAGCGCTTATCCGCCTACTAGCGGGGCAGATACGCAGTATTTT
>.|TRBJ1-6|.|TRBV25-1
CASSKNPRGKRNSPLHF
TGTGCCAGCAGTAAAAACCCCAGGGGCAAGAGAAATTCACCCCTCCACTTT
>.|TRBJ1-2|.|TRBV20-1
CSRDSLGGYTF
TGCAGCCGGGACTCGTTGGGTGGCTACACCTTC
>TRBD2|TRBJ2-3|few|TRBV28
CASSSIPGLAGFVSADTQYF
TGTGCCAGCAGTTCAATACCGGGACTAGCGGGATTTGTTAGCGCAGATACGCAGTATTTT
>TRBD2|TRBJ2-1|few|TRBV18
CASSLAGGSYNEQFF
TGTGCCAGCTCACTAGCGGGAGGATCCTACAATGAGCAGTTCTTC
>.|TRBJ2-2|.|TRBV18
CASSPPNSGELFF
TGTGCCAGCTCACCACCTAATTCCGGGGAGCTGTTTTTT
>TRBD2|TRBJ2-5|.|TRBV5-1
CASSLLAGKETQYF
TGCGCCAGCAGCCTACTAGCGGGGAAAGAGACCCAGTACTTC
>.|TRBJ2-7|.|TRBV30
CAWKGEYEQYF
TGTGCCTGGAAGGGAGAGTACGAGCAGTACTTC
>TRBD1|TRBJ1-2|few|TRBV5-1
CASSFLPDRGLGGYTF
TGCGCCAGCAGCTTCCTACCGGACAGGGGATTGGGAGGCTACACCTTC
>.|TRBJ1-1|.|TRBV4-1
CASSQDPRQTKAFF
TGCGCCAGCAGCCAAGATCCCCGACAGACAAAAGCTTTCTTT
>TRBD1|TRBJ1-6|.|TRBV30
CAWDPDRTNSPLHF
TGTGCCTGGGACCCGGACAGGACCAATTCACCCCTCCACTTT
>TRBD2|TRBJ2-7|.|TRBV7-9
CASTLGLAAGYEQYF
TGTGCCAGCACCCTTGGACTAGCTGCGGGCTACGAGCAGTACTTC
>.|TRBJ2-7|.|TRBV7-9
CASSETHSYEQYF
TGTGCCAGCAGCGAGACTCACTCCTACGAGCAGTACTTC
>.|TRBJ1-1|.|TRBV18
CASSPGEGTEAFF
TGTGCCAGCTCCCCAGGAGAGGGCACTGAAGCTTTCTTT
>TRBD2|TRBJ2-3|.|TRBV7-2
CASSLGPSGGRLMNTQYF
TGTGCCAGCAGCTTAGGCCCCAGTGGCGGGAGGCTCATGAATACGCAGTATTTT
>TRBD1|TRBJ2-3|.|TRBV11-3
CATGRRQGAGSDTQYF
TGTGCCACCGGACGTAGACAGGGGGCTGGCTCAGATACGCAGTATTTT
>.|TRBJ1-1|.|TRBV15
CATSRDRTPDEAFF
TGTGCCACCAGCAGAGATCGGACTCCTGATGAAGCTTTCTTT
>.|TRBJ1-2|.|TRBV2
CASSEAGAGGGYTF
TGTGCCAGCAGTGAAGCAGGGGCGGGAGGGGGCTACACCTTC
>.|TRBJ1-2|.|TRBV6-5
CASRSGALGYGYTF
TGTGCCAGCAGGTCAGGGGCCCTCGGCTATGGCTACACCTTC
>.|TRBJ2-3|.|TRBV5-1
CASSFSPSGAGTDTQYF
TGCGCCAGCAGCTTTTCTCCTTCGGGAGCTGGCACAGATACGCAGTATTTT
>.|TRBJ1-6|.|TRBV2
CASSVQPNSPLHF
TGTGCCAGCAGTGTACAACCGAATTCACCCCTCCACTTT
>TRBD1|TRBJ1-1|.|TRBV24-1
CATSDNRAGGKAFF
TGTGCCACCAGTGACAACCGAGCAGGGGGCAAAGCTTTCTTT
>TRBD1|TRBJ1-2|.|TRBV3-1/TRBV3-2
CASSQPPTGLNGYTF
TGTGCCAGCAGCCAACCCCCGACAGGGTTAAATGGCTACACCTTC
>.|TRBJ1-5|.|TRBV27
CATRGMSNQPQHF
TGTGCCACTAGGGGGATGAGCAATCAGCCCCAGCATTTT
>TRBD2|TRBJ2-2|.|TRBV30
CAWRRGLALNTGELFF
TGTGCCTGGAGGAGAGGACTAGCCTTAAACACCGGGGAGCTGTTTTTT
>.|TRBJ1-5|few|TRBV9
CASSVDLRGDQPQHF
TGTGCCAGCAGCGTGGACCTCAGGGGCGATCAGCCCCAGCATTTT
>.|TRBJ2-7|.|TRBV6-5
CASSPRTDRYEQYF
TGTGCCAGCAGTCCACGGACAGATAGATACGAGCAGTACTTC
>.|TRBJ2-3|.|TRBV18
CASSPTSEDTQYF
TGTGCCAGCTCACCTACTAGTGAAGATACGCAGTATTTT
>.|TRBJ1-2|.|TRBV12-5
CASGLLSGAGGYTF
TGTGCTAGTGGTTTACTTAGCGGGGCCGGCGGCTACACCTTC
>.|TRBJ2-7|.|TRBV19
CASSIERGYEQYF
TGTGCCAGTAGTATTGAGCGAGGCTACGAGCAGTACTTC
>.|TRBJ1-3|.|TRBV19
CASTPDSSGNTIYF
TGTGCCAGTACCCCGGACAGCTCTGGAAACACCATATATTTT
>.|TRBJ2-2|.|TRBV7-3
CASSAGHTGELFF
TGTGCCAGCAGCGCGGGGCACACCGGGGAGCTGTTTTTT
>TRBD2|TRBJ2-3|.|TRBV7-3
CASSSLAGTDTQYF
TGTGCCAGCAGCTCTCTAGCGGGAACAGATACGCAGTATTTT
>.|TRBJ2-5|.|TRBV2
CASRAEVGETQYF
TGTGCCAGCAGGGCGGAGGTGGGAGAGACCCAGTACTTC
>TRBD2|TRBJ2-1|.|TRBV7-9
CASSSGGREQFF
TGTGCCAGCAGTTCCGGCGGGAGGGAGCAGTTCTTC
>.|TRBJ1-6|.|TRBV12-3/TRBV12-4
CASSLKTGSLHF
TGTGCCAGCAGTTTGAAAACAGGGTCCCTCCACTTT